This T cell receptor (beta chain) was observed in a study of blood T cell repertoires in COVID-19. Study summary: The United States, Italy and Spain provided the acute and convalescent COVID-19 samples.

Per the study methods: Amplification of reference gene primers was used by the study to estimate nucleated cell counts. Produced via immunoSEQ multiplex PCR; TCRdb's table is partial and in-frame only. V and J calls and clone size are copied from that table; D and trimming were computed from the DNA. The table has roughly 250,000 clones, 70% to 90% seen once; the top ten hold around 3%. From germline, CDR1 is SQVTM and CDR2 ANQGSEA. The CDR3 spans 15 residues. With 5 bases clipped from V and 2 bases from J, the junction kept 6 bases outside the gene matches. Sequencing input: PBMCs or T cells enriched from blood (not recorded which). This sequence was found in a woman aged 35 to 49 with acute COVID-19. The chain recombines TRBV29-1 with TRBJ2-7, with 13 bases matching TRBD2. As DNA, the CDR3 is TGCAGCGTTAGACTAGCGGGAGGCCTTACCTACGAGCAGTACTTC. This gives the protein CSVRLAGGLTYEQYF.